One and the same sample provided the 20 T cell receptor beta chains below, sequenced in a study of CD8+CD57+ T cells in acquired aplastic anemia. Selection for sequencing was limited to patients who had shown CD8+CD57+ cell expansion by flow cytometry. TCR beta VDJ and CDR3 profiling used genomic DNA as template. Each CDR3 protein gets one entry after TCRdb re-called the reads with MiXCR. The sample consists of about 98,000 distinct CDR3 sequences, around 70% of them appearing once. The sequencing input was sorted CD4+, CD8+, or CD8+CD57+ T cells (not recorded which) from PBMCs. All receptors come from a human donor with aplastic anemia.

V usage is TRBV29-1 and J usage is TRBJ2-3; D tentatively fits TRBD1 or TRBD2 (5 bases each). The CDR3 length is 11 residues. Germline CDR1 and CDR2: SQVTM and ANQGSEA. V was clipped by 2 bases and J by 10 bases, with 10 bases between them. Here the CDR3 DNA reads TGCAGCGTTGAAAGGGACCCGCCGCAGTATTTT. Translation gives CSVERDPPQYF.

The chain is built from TRBV12-3 or TRBV12-4 and TRBJ1-1; the D is unclear. V was clipped by 8 bases and J by 3 bases, with 25 bases between them. This CDR3 has 17 residues. The CDR3 bases are TGTGCCAGCTTCAGAAGGTTCTGGAGTCGGGATCACACTGAAGCTTTCTTT. Protein product: CASFRRFWSRDHTEAFF.

The J gene is TRBJ2-3, the V gene TRBV19, with TRBD1 identical over 10 bases. V lost 6 bases to trimming and J lost 6 bases; unmatched junction nucleotides: 6. Germline lookup yields CDR1 LNHDA and CDR2 SQIVND (reference sequence). This CDR3 has 14 amino acids. The CDR3: CASRLTGGADTQYF. The CDR3 coding sequence is TGTGCCAGTAGACTGACAGGGGGCGCTGATACGCAGTATTTT.

The CDR3 reads CASSGTKHGYTF. CDR3 nucleotides: TGTGCCAGTAGTGGCACAAAACATGGCTACACCTTC. This chain joins TRBV19 and TRBJ1-2, with D unresolved. Germline assignment: CDR1 LNHDA and CDR2 SQIVND (reference sequence). V dropped 5 bases and J dropped 6 bases, with 10 bases sitting between them. CDR3 length equals 12 residues.

This clonotype was recorded a few times. CDR3 amino acids: CASSYSTGSNAYEQYF. The CDR3 region has the DNA TGTGCCAGCAGTTACTCGACTGGCAGCAATGCCTACGAGCAGTACTTC. This chain uses TRBV25-1 with TRBJ2-7; unclear D gene. CDR3 size: 16 residues. Trimming removed 5 bases at V and 2 bases at J, with 19 bases between. CDR1 is MGHDK, CDR2 SYGVNS, per germline.

The table lists this clonotype with a few counts. The chain couples TRBV29-1 to TRBJ2-5; D is possibly TRBD2 (5 bases). Deletions cut 4 bases from V and 5 bases from J, with 26 bases between. This CDR3 has 17 amino acids. CDR1 is SQVTM and CDR2 is ANQGSEA in the germline V gene. In DNA form, the CDR3 reads TGCAGCGTTGGCGGAGGAATCGTATGGCCCCCAACGGAGACCCAGTACTTC. Protein: CSVGGGIVWPPTETQYF.

This clonotype occurred once. This chain links TRBV15 with TRBJ2-3; TRBD1 aligns across 10 bases. The trim removed 2 bases at V and 8 bases at J, leaving 7 bases unmatched. The germline CDR1 and CDR2 sequences are LNHNV and YYDKDF (reference sequence). The CDR3 spans 15 residues. This CDR3 reads CATSRRQGAQGTQYF. DNA for the CDR3: TGTGCCACCAGCAGACGACAGGGGGCACAGGGTACGCAGTATTTT.

This clonotype was found once. V is TRBV24-1 and J is TRBJ2-2; D remains unclear. In germline, CDR1 is KGHDR, CDR2 SFDVKD. The CDR3 is 19 amino acids. Trimming pared 1 base from V and 0 bases from J, leaving 17 bases between. The CDR3, as DNA: TGTGCCACCAGTGATTTCCCGACCTGGGCGGACGCGAACACCGGGGAGCTGTTTTTT. Encoded protein: CATSDFPTWADANTGELFF.

The CDR3 region is CAISEGSGRGVETQYF. The DNA of the CDR3 is TGTGCCATCAGTGAGGGTAGCGGGAGAGGAGTTGAGACCCAGTACTTC. The V gene is TRBV10-3, the J gene TRBJ2-5; 9 bases are shared with TRBD2. This CDR3 is 16 amino acids long. V lost 2 bases and J lost 5; bases outside the gene matches: 9. Germline V gene lookup returns CDR1 ENHRY and CDR2 SYGVKD.

The CDR3 DNA sequence: TGTGCCAGTATGGAGGGGAGGGAGTCCGGGGAGCTGTTTTTT. Its translation: CASMEGRESGELFF. This chain joins TRBV19 and TRBJ2-2; 7 positions match TRBD2. Germline lookup yields CDR1 LNHDA and CDR2 SQIVND (reference sequence). The CDR3 is 14 residues long. V lost 7 bases, J lost 6 bases, and 8 bases stayed unmatched.

This rearrangement joins TRBV10-3 to TRBJ1-3, with unresolved D. The CDR3 runs 12 residues. V gave up 2 bases and J gave up 11 bases, with 10 bases separating them. The germline V gene encodes CDR1 ENHRY and CDR2 SYGVKD. The CDR3 nucleotides are TGTGCCATCAGTGAGGACGGAAGATCCATATATTTT. It is translated as CAISEDGRSIYF.

The chain employs TRBV10-3 and TRBJ2-1; D perhaps matches TRBD2 (5 bases). From germline, CDR1 is ENHRY and CDR2 SYGVKD. V was trimmed by 0 bases and J by 8 bases, leaving 14 bases between them. CDR3 length equals 15 residues. For the CDR3, the DNA is TGTGCCATCAGTGAGTCCCGGCCCCTTAGCGATGAGCAGTTCTTC. Amino acid sequence: CAISESRPLSDEQFF.

This chain joins TRBV20-1 and TRBJ2-1; D is tentatively TRBD1 or TRBD2 (5 bases each). With 1 base removed from V and 7 bases from J, the gap between germline ends came to 8 bases. CDR3 size: 12 residues. Looked up from germline, CDR1 is DFQATT and CDR2 is SNEGSKA (reference sequence). CDR3 coding DNA: TGCAGTGCTAGAGTGGGGGTTAATGAGCAGTTCTTC. Protein product: CSARVGVNEQFF.

The V gene is TRBV7-2, the J gene TRBJ2-3; no clear D. The V end was cut by 5 bases, the J end by 4 bases, with 10 bases between. Germline values: CDR1 SGHTA, CDR2 FQGNSA. The CDR3 has 13 residues. The CDR3: CASSPSLADTQYF. In nucleotides, the CDR3 is TGTGCCAGCAGCCCCTCCCTAGCAGATACGCAGTATTTT.

V gene TRBV7-2 combines with J gene TRBJ2-7; D gene uncertain. The germline CDR1 and CDR2 sequences are SGHTA and FQGNSA. CDR3 size: 12 residues. With 5 bases removed from V and 9 bases from J, the gap between germline ends came to 14 bases. The CDR3 DNA reads TGTGCCAGCAGCCCCAATCGCGACGTGCAGTACTTC. Its protein product is CASSPNRDVQYF.

The rearrangement links TRBV14 to TRBJ2-1; D gene unclear. The V gene's germline CDR1 is SGHDN and CDR2 FVKESK. V lost 5 bases and J 5 bases, leaving 7 bases between the germline ends. The CDR3 covers 12 residues. CDR3 sequence (DNA): TGTGCCAGCAGCAACCAGCACAATGAGCAGTTCTTC. This encodes CASSNQHNEQFF.

The rearrangement links TRBV15 to TRBJ2-2, with D perhaps TRBD2 (5 bases). Germline-derived CDR1 and CDR2 are LNHNV and YYDKDF (reference sequence). The CDR3 consists of 13 residues. Trimming stripped 5 bases from V and 6 bases from J, with 10 bases between. CDR3 DNA: TGTGCCACCAGCCCTCACGGGGCCGGGGAGCTGTTTTTT. It is translated as CATSPHGAGELFF.

This chain uses TRBV20-1 with TRBJ2-7; D might be TRBD2 (6 bases). V was trimmed by 4 bases and J by 2 bases, leaving 15 bases between them. This CDR3 comprises 14 residues. Germline loops: CDR1 DFQATT, CDR2 SNEGSKA (reference sequence). CDR3 sequence reads: CSANEGTGPYEQYF. The CDR3 region has the DNA TGCAGTGCTAACGAGGGGACTGGGCCCTACGAGCAGTACTTC.

This clonotype was detected a few times. CDR3 DNA sequence: TGCAGTGCTAGGAGTCTTGACAGGCACAATACCTTC. Translation gives CSARSLDRHNTF. V is TRBV20-1 and J is TRBJ1-2, with D tentatively TRBD1 (6 bases). Per germline, CDR1 DFQATT and CDR2 SNEGSKA (reference sequence). V was cut by 3 bases and J by 14 bases, with 19 bases left in between. This CDR3 is 12 amino acids long.

The gene calls are TRBV15 and TRBJ1-5; D is perhaps TRBD1 (6 bases). The germline gives CDR1 LNHNV, CDR2 YYDKDF (reference sequence). The V and J ends lost 6 bases and 4 bases respectively, with 10 bases between them. The CDR3 runs to 13 residues. The CDR3 DNA reads as TGTGCCACCAGTAGGACAGAAAATCAGCCCCAGCATTTT. It codes for CATSRTENQPQHF. The full variable domain, its missing parts supplied by reference TRBV15 and TRBJ1-5, is DAMVIQNPRYQVTQFGKPVTLSCSQTLNHNVMYWYQQKSSQAPKLLFHYYDKDFNNEADTPDNFQSRRPNTSFCFLDIRSPGLGDTAMYLCATSRTENQPQHFGDGTRLSIL.